This TCR beta chain was sequenced during a study of early T cells in non-severe SARS-CoV-2 infection. This clonotype was recorded a few times. The CDR3 covers 15 residues. V was pared by 0 bases and J by 6 bases, with 8 bases of the junction left unmatched. Germline loops: CDR1 DFQATT, CDR2 SNEGSKA (reference sequence). TCRdb itself ran the 5' RACE reads through MiXCR, one entry per CDR3 protein. The sample lists over 60,000 distinct CDR3 sequences, about an eighth occurring once. The chain combines TRBV20-1 with TRBJ2-3; TRBD2 matches 8 bases. The source was whole blood, collected at baseline. This receptor was taken from an adult who was a healthcare worker with PCR-confirmed SARS-CoV-2 infection or an uninfected control (not recorded which). CDR3 residues: CSARDRGGSRDTQYF. Here the CDR3 DNA reads TGCAGTGCTAGAGATCGGGGGGGCAGTAGGGATACGCAGTATTTT.